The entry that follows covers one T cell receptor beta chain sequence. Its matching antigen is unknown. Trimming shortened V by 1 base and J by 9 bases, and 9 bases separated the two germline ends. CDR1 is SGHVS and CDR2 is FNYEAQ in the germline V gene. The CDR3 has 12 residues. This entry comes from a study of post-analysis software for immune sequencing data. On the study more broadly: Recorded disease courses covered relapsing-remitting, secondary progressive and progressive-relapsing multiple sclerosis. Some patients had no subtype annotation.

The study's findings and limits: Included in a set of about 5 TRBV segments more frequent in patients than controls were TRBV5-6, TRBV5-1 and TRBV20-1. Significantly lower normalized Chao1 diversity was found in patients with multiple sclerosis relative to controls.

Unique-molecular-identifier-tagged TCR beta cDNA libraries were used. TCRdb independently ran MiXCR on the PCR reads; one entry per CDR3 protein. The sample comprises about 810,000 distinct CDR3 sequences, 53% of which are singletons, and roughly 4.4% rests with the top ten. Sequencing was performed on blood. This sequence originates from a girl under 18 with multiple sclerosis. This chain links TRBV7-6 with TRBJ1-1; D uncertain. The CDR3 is CASSLGHSQAFF. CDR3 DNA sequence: TGTGCCAGCAGCTTAGGGCACTCTCAAGCTTTCTTT.